This record covers a single T cell receptor (beta chain). Its antigen is not yet known. Per-base quality was not reported, and no clone a single base away is much larger than it. This sample was taken from a study of cytomegalovirus exposure and HLA in healthy donors (dated by TCRdb to the late 2010s). The study in broad terms: In an earlier analysis of approximately 640 of the donors, 250 to 350 Gb of sequence data and 90 million to 120 million unique TCR beta sequences from about 190 million T cells were reported. Roughly 300 gigabases of sequencing data and tens of millions of unique TCR sequences made up an early release that covered 500 to 650 HLA-typed donors. The genetic ancestry cluster associated with self-reported Caucasian donors included around 76% of the 350 to 500 genotyped donors. The study aimed to test whether cataloging public T cell receptors could reveal signatures of past pathogen exposure. The T cell repertoires of around 670 subjects were profiled by immunosequencing and related to cytomegalovirus serostatus. In addition to the first cohort of roughly 670 subjects, a separate validation cohort of 100 to 150 different subjects was used. High-throughput TCR immunosequencing, statistical association of individual TCRs with disease status, and machine learning were combined to predict cytomegalovirus infection status. A later analysis re-examined previously published TCR beta repertoires from 500 to 700 donors and added high-resolution HLA genotyping to investigate patterns of TCR occurrence. The later analysis used no new phenotypic data to find candidate immune exposures, relying instead on TCR beta sequences and their occurrence across donors. An earlier analysis of fewer than 750 of the donors used high-throughput TCR beta sequencing to judge whether each TCR beta V gene segment behaved as functional or pseudogenic. Donor age, sex, ethnicity and CMV serostatus were compiled alongside the repertoire data. Genome-wide SNP genotypes for about 65% of the roughly 670 donors were used in a later genetic analysis, which treated that subset as a discovery cohort. All discovery cohort repertoires had been generated using a single sequencing platform. Both class I and class II loci were covered by HLA typing, at four-digit resolution. The number of donors typed differed by locus, with about 629-630 for A, B, C, DRB1 and DQB1, roughly 520 for DQA1, 600 to 610 for DPA1, and around 460 for DPB1. Four to six DR-DQ haplotypes were handled as single units for association and clustering, since linkage in the cohort was strong. Among some 400 genotyped donors of the cohort, an average of roughly 230,000 unique TCR beta nucleotide sequences was sequenced per donor, of which roughly 17% were non-productive.

General findings and caveats noted by the study authors: A later analysis found that TCR association rates varied across HLA loci, with DRB1 alleles showing the most associated TCRs and HLA-C alleles the fewest. Because counts were too low, some 17 rarely observed V segments, including chromosome 9 orphons, were excluded from the earlier analysis of a few hundred of the donors. Broadly in line with IMGT annotations, most TCR beta V segments showed up in productive rearrangements about 90% or about 30% of the time in an earlier analysis of 450 to 600 of the donors. A cluster of highly shared sequence variants was judged likely to be a technical artifact of the sequencing pipeline. A later analysis reported that several top co-occurrence clusters appeared linked to parvovirus B19, influenza, CMV and Epstein-Barr virus. Most TCR sequences were observed very rarely across donors, whereas some public TCRs were present in many individuals. The only immune exposure information available for the cohort was CMV serostatus. Correlated functional status among segregating V segments might reflect linkage disequilibrium, but an unknown experimental factor could not be ruled out. A later analysis associated 15,000 to 20,000 TCR beta sequences with specific HLA alleles at a false discovery rate of 0.05. The classifier was reported to diagnose cytomegalovirus status with high specificity and sensitivity in both the original and validation cohorts. Roughly uniform sequencing depth across donors was assumed in presence/absence analyses, although this assumption may not hold. According to the authors, the approach could potentially be generalized to other disease states and immunological phenotypes. A later analysis found that most CMV-associated TCR beta chains appeared HLA-restricted, with HLA associations seemingly driven largely by CMV exposure. In vitro tests confirmed that a few of the cytomegalovirus-associated TCR beta chains recognize cytomegalovirus antigens. In a later genetic analysis, fewer N-insertions in productive TCRs were reported among donors in an Asian-associated ancestry cluster than the 666-donor mean. A further reported finding was that TCR beta sequences accurately predicted the HLA-A and HLA-B alleles for most subjects in the first cohort. When HLA alleles, especially DR and DQ, strongly co-occurred, attributing TCR associations to individual alleles was difficult. Some IMGT-functional V segments, including TRBV6-2 and TRBV6-3, could not be distinguished by the 87-base-pair reads and were therefore excluded. Because some donors lacked HLA typing at each locus, the association tests relied only on the typed subset. In a later genetic analysis, a missense DCLRE1C variant was associated with V-gene and J-gene trimming of TCR beta chains, and the association was replicated in an independent cohort. A later analysis found that HLA-associated TCR beta chains were more clonally expanded and had lower generation probabilities than equally common non-associated chains. In this cohort, only TCR beta chains were sequenced, and detectable features were limited by the absence of alpha or paired-chain data. The study gave a list of about 160 TCR beta chains associated with cytomegalovirus.

The cohort was made up of approximately 670 healthy bone marrow donors. At the time of sampling, every cohort member was nominally healthy, though immune exposures that went unrecorded were likely present. CMV serostatus was recorded as positive for 250 to 300 and negative for about 55% of the 666 cohort members, whereas no CMV serostatus was recorded for the donor in question. A peripheral blood sample was collected from each donor, and TCR beta sequencing was performed on peripheral blood mononuclear cells. The Qiagen DNeasy Blood Extraction Kit was used to extract genomic DNA from the blood cell samples. In the germline V gene, CDR1 corresponds to MRHNA and CDR2 to SNTAGT. The CDR3 starts with the cysteine, ends with the phenylalanine, and has 14 residues. Only CDR3 DNA is held: 42 bases, read in frame from base 1. Preparation of the library involved the immunoSEQ multiplex PCR assay. A mixture of 60 forward primers for TCR Vbeta segments and 13 reverse primers for TCR Jbeta segments was used in the multiplex PCR. The CDR3 region of rearranged TCR beta genes was amplified from genomic DNA with a multiplex PCR assay. On the Illumina HiSeq System, the amplified TCR beta libraries were sequenced as 87-base-pair reads. In the source study's methods: In a later analysis, approximately 74 million unique TCR beta chains were counted across the roughly 670 repertoires, and roughly 11 million of these chains were shared by at least two donors. Raw reads were error-corrected and collapsed into unique sequences with a nearest-neighbor algorithm that merged closely related sequences to remove PCR and sequencing errors. V, D and J gene segments were assigned by aligning CDR3 sequences to IMGT reference sequences. For a sequence to be retained, a match of at least six nucleotides was required to both a V gene segment and a J gene segment. A rearrangement was called productive if the CDR3 had no stop codons and remained in frame with V and J, and every other rearrangement was called non-productive. Following IMGT convention, CDR3 was defined as the stretch from the second conserved V-encoded cysteine to the conserved J-encoded phenylalanine. Sequences without an unambiguous match to a single V gene segment were excluded from the earlier analysis of about 640 of the donors. In an earlier analysis of approximately 590 of the donors, a V segment was called functional when productive rearrangements were above 56.7%, and segregating when the standard deviation between donors exceeded 5%. To diagnose cytomegalovirus status from the catalog of TCR beta chain sequences, a statistical classification framework was built. In a later analysis, TCR nucleotide sequences were compared against IMGT/GENE-DB human TR gene sequences so that V and J genes could be assigned. Using the TCRdist pipeline, a later analysis assigned CDR3 sequences along with most-parsimonious VDJ recombination scenarios. In a later analysis, each TCR beta chain was defined by its CDR3 amino acid sequence together with its V-gene family, and reads lacking a unique V-gene family were excluded. To address suspected cross-contamination and a sequencing artifact, a later analysis removed around 590 highly shared, low-generation-probability nucleotide sequences. For each public chain, a later analysis derived a clonal expansion index from normalized ranks of inferred template counts within each repertoire. Generation probabilities in a later analysis came from a VDJ recombination model fitted to out-of-frame rearrangements, and those results were checked against IGoR. Hypergeometric tests were used in a later analysis to score TCR-TCR, TCR-HLA and TCR-CMV co-occurrence, with a repertoire-size bias correction applied to the TCR pairs. To estimate false discovery rates, a later analysis permuted the HLA or CMV assignments 20 times. A later analysis grouped co-occurring TCRs with DBSCAN, adding TCRdist sequence similarity when clustering within HLA-allele-positive subsets. Co-occurrence clustering excluded repertoires with fewer than 30,000 or more than 120,000 public chains, plus five with anomalous nucleotide sharing. Sourced from immuneACCESS, this table was stored by TCRdb with only in-frame sequences that have V and J called. A share of the clones is absent; for the studies checked, an unresolved V gene accounts for under half, and the remainder has no known explanation. For V, J and clone size, that table is used; D and trimming come from the DNA. This sample lists roughly 70,000 clones; around 74% were detected once. Jointly, the top ten make up roughly an eighth of the sample.

Sample: PBMCs. This TCR was sampled from a human donor in good health. Recombination linked TRBV6-4 to TRBJ2-1, and possibly TRBD2, on 6 matching bases. The CDR3 here reads CATSAGLEYNEQFF. The nucleotide sequence reads as follows: TGTGCTACTTCGGCGGGGTTGGAGTACAATGAGCAGTTCTTC.